The 10 T cell receptor beta chains reported below all come from one sample, sequenced in a study of cytomegalovirus exposure and HLA in healthy donors. Amplification used 60 Vbeta primers and 13 Jbeta primers. Measured with immunoSEQ multiplex PCR; TCRdb has only the in-frame clones, and not every one. The repertoire has 250,000 to 350,000 clones, about nine tenths of them found once; the top ten carry less than 4.5%. What was sequenced was PBMCs. These receptors all stem from a man aged 40-55 years in good health and CMV-seropositive.

The chain links TRBV2 to TRBJ1-6; tentatively, D is TRBD1 (5 bases). The CDR3 is 14 amino acids. The V gene lost 2 bases and the J gene lost 7 bases, with 9 bases spanning the gap. The germline CDR1 and CDR2 sequences are SNHLY and FYNNEI. In DNA form, the CDR3 reads TGTGCCAGCAGTGAAACGACAGCAAATTCACCCCTCCACTTT. Its translation: CASSETTANSPLHF.

J is TRBJ2-3 and V is TRBV7-3; perhaps TRBD1 as D (5 bases). Trimming cost V 0 bases and J 4 bases, with 11 bases left between them. This CDR3 contains 15 residues. Per germline, CDR1 SGHTA and CDR2 FQGTGA. The CDR3 bases are TGTGCCAGCAGCTTAACGGCAGGGAAGGCAGATACGCAGTATTTT. Protein: CASSLTAGKADTQYF.

This clone was counted only a few times. V usage is TRBV18 and J usage is TRBJ2-4; tentatively, D is TRBD2 (5 bases). V lost 0 bases and J 6 bases, leaving 15 bases between the germline ends. The germline V gene encodes CDR1 KGHSH and CDR2 LQKENI. The CDR3 length is 16 residues. The CDR3 sequence: CASSPPYGSGRNIQYF. The CDR3, as DNA: TGTGCCAGCTCACCACCCTACGGGTCGGGGAGAAACATTCAGTACTTC. The variable domain in full, with the rest retrieved from reference TRBV18 and TRBJ2-4, is NAGVMQNPRHLVRRRGQEARLRCSPMKGHSHVYWYRQLPEEGLKFMVYLQKENIIDESGMPKERFSAEFPKEGPSILRIQQVVRGDSAAYFCASSPPYGSGRNIQYFGAGTRLSVL.

Remarks on this clone: The same CDR3 also results from other DNA sequences found in this sample. The rearrangement uses TRBV9 and TRBJ2-7; D is unresolved. Trimming took 0 bases from V and 0 from J, leaving 7 bases between them. The CDR3 runs to 14 residues. CDR1 and CDR2 from the germline V gene are SGDLS and YYNGEE. The CDR3 is CASSVVADSYEQYF. The CDR3 DNA reads TGTGCCAGCAGCGTAGTGGCAGACTCCTACGAGCAGTACTTC.

This rearrangement joins TRBV11-2 to TRBJ2-1; 8 positions match TRBD2. The ends lost 5 bases at V and 0 bases at J; junction bases unmatched: 6. Germline V gene data show CDR1 as SGHAT and CDR2 as FQNNGV. This CDR3 has 16 amino acids. The CDR3 here is CASSAWTSLSYNEQFF. The DNA of the CDR3 is TGTGCCAGCAGCGCGTGGACTAGCCTCTCCTACAATGAGCAGTTCTTC.

The V and J genes are TRBV5-3 and TRBJ2-2; no reliable D call. TRBV5-3 is known as an ORF, though its function is uncertain. Trimming took off 2 bases at V and 5 bases at J, with 4 bases between the two ends. The CDR3 runs to 12 residues. The CDR3: CARSFCTGELFF. Here the CDR3 DNA reads TGTGCCAGAAGCTTCTGTACCGGGGAGCTGTTTTTT.

The chain joins TRBV5-1 to TRBJ2-5, with 10 positions matching TRBD1. The J segment lost 3 bases and the V segment lost 4 bases, leaving 3 bases of the junction unmatched. The CDR3 is made up of 14 amino acids. Germline CDR1 reads SGHRS; CDR2 reads YFSETQ. The CDR3, as DNA: TGCGCCAGCAGCCCCGGGACAGGGGAAGAGACCCAGTACTTC. This sequence encodes CASSPGTGEETQYF.

The chain recombines TRBV6-6 with TRBJ2-1; possibly TRBD1 for D (6 bases). The CDR3 loop spans 14 amino acids. Germline V gene lookup returns CDR1 MNHNY and CDR2 SVGAGI (reference sequence). V lost 6 bases and J lost 9, with 18 bases in between. The CDR3 loop reads CASRRGGEISEQFF. The DNA for the CDR3 is TGTGCCAGCAGGCGAGGGGGAGAGATTTCTGAGCAGTTCTTC.

The chain recombines TRBV7-9 with TRBJ2-1; tentative D call: TRBD2 (6 bases). CDR3 length: 12 amino acids. Germline values: CDR1 SEHNR, CDR2 FQNEAQ (reference sequence). Between the trimmed V and J ends, which lost 4 bases and 6 bases, there was a span of 7 bases. CDR3 DNA: TGTGCCAGCAGCTCGACTAGCAATGAGCAGTTCTTC. The encoded protein is CASSSTSNEQFF.

The chain couples TRBV11-2 to TRBJ1-4; 7 bases match TRBD1. This CDR3 is 18 amino acids long. V trimming: 5 bases; J trimming: 1 base; junction bases outside the gene matches: 13. From germline, CDR1 is SGHAT and CDR2 FQNNGV. CDR3: CASSGTGAIIQTNEKLFF. The CDR3 bases are TGTGCCAGCAGCGGAACAGGGGCCATTATTCAAACTAATGAAAAACTGTTTTTT. Looking up the rest from reference TRBV11-2 and TRBJ1-4 gives the full variable domain: EAGVAQSPRYKIIEKRQSVAFWCNPISGHATLYWYQQILGQGPKLLIQFQNNGVVDDSQLPKDRFSAERLKGVDSTLKIQPAKLEDSAVYLCASSGTGAIIQTNEKLFFGSGTQLSVL.